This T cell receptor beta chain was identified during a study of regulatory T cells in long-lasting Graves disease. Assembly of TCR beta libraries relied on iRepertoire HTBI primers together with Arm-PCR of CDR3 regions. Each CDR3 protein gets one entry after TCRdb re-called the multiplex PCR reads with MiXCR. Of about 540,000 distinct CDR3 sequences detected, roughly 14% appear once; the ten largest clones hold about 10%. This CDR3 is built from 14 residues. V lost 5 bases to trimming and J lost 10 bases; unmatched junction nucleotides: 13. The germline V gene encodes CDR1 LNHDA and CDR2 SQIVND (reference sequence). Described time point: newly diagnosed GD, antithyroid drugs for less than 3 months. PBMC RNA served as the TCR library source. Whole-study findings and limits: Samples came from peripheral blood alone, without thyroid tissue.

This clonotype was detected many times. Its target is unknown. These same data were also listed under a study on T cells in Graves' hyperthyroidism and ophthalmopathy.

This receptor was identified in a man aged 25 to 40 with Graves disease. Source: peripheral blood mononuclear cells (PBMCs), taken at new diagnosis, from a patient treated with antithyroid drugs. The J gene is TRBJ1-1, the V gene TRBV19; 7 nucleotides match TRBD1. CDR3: CASSASYRGVGAFF. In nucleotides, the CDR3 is TGTGCCAGTAGTGCCTCCTACAGGGGAGTGGGAGCTTTCTTT.